This TCR beta chain was sequenced for a study of T cells in Graves' hyperthyroidism and ophthalmopathy. The overall study: Peripheral blood specimens were obtained at initial diagnosis, prior to any treatment.

More than 9.5 ml fresh peripheral blood yielded the PBMCs. The germline V gene has CDR1 SGHTA and CDR2 FQGTGA. CDR3 length: 15 residues. Trimming at V came to 6 bases and at J to 5 bases, leaving 5 bases not matched to a gene. Authors of the study amplified TCR beta CDR3 regions from RNA transcripts. RT-PCR in the first round (using the HTBI primer set) targeted the TCR CDR3. TCRdb re-called the multiplex PCR reads through MiXCR, storing one row per CDR3 protein. The sample includes hundreds of thousands of distinct CDR3 sequences, around a quarter seen only once; the top ten take about 10%. At least ten counts were recorded for this clonotype.

The sequencing input was blood. V and J are TRBV7-3 and TRBJ2-2; 11 positions match TRBD1. This receptor was identified in a woman aged 25 to 39 with Graves' ophthalmopathy. The CDR3 reads CASRAGTGGTGELFF. The DNA for the CDR3 is TGTGCCAGCAGAGCCGGGACAGGGGGGACCGGGGAGCTGTTTTTT.